One and the same sample provided the 5 T cell receptor beta chains below, sequenced in a study of blood T cell repertoires in COVID-19 (dated by TCRdb to about 2020). Library prep was done by the immunoSEQ multiplex PCR assay. Here the immuneACCESS table is served through TCRdb, limited to in-frame sequences with V and J called. Missing clones are a known gap in these copies; in checked studies unresolved V genes cover under half, and the rest lacks a known reason. This sample is represented by about 440,000 clones; about 92% of them were singletons. About 0.63% of the sample is taken by the ten largest. The sequenced sample was PBMCs or T cells enriched from blood (not recorded which). These receptors were taken from a man younger than 35 who had recovered from COVID-19.

CDR3 sequence reads: CASSPTGDGGYGYTF. In nucleotides, the CDR3 is TGTGCCAGCAGTCCCACAGGGGATGGGGGCTATGGCTACACCTTC. The chain combines TRBV6-4 with TRBJ1-2, with 7 bases matching TRBD1. The CDR3 is made up of 15 amino acids. CDR1 and CDR2 from the germline V gene are MRHNA and SNTAGT. The V segment lost 5 bases and the J segment 4 bases; nucleotides outside the gene matches: 10.

The rearrangement joins TRBV9 to TRBJ1-6; possibly TRBD1 for D (6 bases). The CDR3 covers 16 residues. CDR1 and CDR2 (germline): SGDLS, YYNGEE. Trimming took 4 bases from V and 5 from J, leaving 16 bases between them. The CDR3 sequence: CASSPTTGFDNSPLHF. Written as DNA, the CDR3 is TGTGCCAGCAGCCCTACGACAGGATTCGATAATTCACCCCTCCACTTT.

This sequence joins TRBV19 and TRBJ1-2; 9 bases agree with TRBD1. Germline CDR1 LNHDA, CDR2 SQIVND (reference sequence). The CDR3 runs to 15 residues. V was clipped by 3 bases and J by 2 bases; unmatched bases: 4. The CDR3 region is CASSISDRGNYGYTF. Written as DNA, the CDR3 is TGTGCCAGTAGTATCTCGGACAGGGGCAACTATGGCTACACCTTC.

The genes are TRBV6-5 and TRBJ1-5; possibly TRBD1 for D (5 bases). The CDR3 is 14 amino acids. Trimming took 0 bases from V and 4 from J, leaving 7 bases between them. CDR1 and CDR2 from the germline V gene are MNHEY and SVGAGI. The CDR3 reads CASSYSTANQPQHF. The CDR3 DNA reads as TGTGCCAGCAGTTACTCGACAGCTAATCAGCCCCAGCATTTT.

The chain uses TRBV24-1 and TRBJ1-2; TRBD1 matches 8 bases. V gave up 9 bases and J gave up 8 bases; unmatched junction bases: 10. CDR3 size: 13 residues. Germline V gives CDR1 KGHDR, CDR2 SFDVKD. CDR3 loop: CATGDRTTGGYTF. CDR3 bases: TGTGCCACCGGGGACAGGACCACGGGAGGCTACACCTTC.